Shown below are 17 T cell receptor beta chains from a single sample sequenced in a study of PD-1 blockade in mismatch repair-deficient tumors. Only in-frame clones appear in the TCRdb table, and some are missing; sequencing was by immunoSEQ multiplex PCR. Among about 34,000 clones listed, roughly 80% were seen once. The material was PBMCs, obtained less than 7 weeks after starting pembrolizumab. Receptors were obtained from an adult with mismatch repair-deficient cancer.

A remark on this clone: Other DNA sequences in the same sample also yield this CDR3. The J gene is TRBJ2-7, the V gene TRBV5-4, with TRBD2 matching 13 bases. The CDR3 runs 16 residues. With 6 bases clipped from V and 2 bases from J, the junction kept 8 bases outside the gene matches. Germline CDR1 SGHNT, CDR2 YYREEE (reference sequence). As DNA, the CDR3 is TGTGCCAGCAAACTAGCGGGAGGGGATCGAGCCTACGAGCAGTACTTC. It specifies CASKLAGGDRAYEQYF.

The chain couples TRBV28 to TRBJ1-1; D is undetermined. V lost 7 bases to trimming and J lost 1 base, with 13 bases between them. CDR3 length equals 14 residues. Germline V gives CDR1 MDHEN, CDR2 SYDVKM. Written as DNA, the CDR3 is TGTGCCAGCACCCTCGGGTTCAAGAACACTGAAGCTTTCTTT. The encoded protein is CASTLGFKNTEAFF.

CDR3 bases: TGTGCCAGCAGTGAGACAGGGAAGGACACCGGGGAGCTGTTTTTT. The encoded protein is CASSETGKDTGELFF. V and J are TRBV6-4 and TRBJ2-2; 7 bases align to TRBD1. The CDR3 is 15 residues long. From germline, CDR1 is MRHNA and CDR2 SNTAGT. Unmatched junction bases numbered 4, after V lost 3 bases and J lost 3 bases.

The chain employs TRBV9 and TRBJ2-1, with 7 bases fitting TRBD2. The germline V gene has CDR1 SGDLS and CDR2 YYNGEE. V shed 2 bases, J shed 7 bases, and the junction held 6 bases outside the gene matches. The CDR3 loop spans 14 amino acids. The chain's CDR3 is CASSVTGGENEQFF. The CDR3 DNA reads as TGTGCCAGCAGCGTGACGGGAGGTGAAAATGAGCAGTTCTTC.

This clone was found a few times. The rearrangement uses TRBV4-1 and TRBJ1-1, with D perhaps TRBD1 (5 bases). Germline lookup yields CDR1 MGHRA and CDR2 YSYEKL. This CDR3 spans 15 amino acids. V lost 0 bases to trimming and J lost 5 bases, with 13 bases between them. The CDR3 is CASSQEQRGKTEAFF. The CDR3 bases are TGCGCCAGCAGCCAAGAGCAGCGGGGGAAGACTGAAGCTTTCTTT.

The chain uses TRBV29-1 and TRBJ1-1, with 7 bases lining up with TRBD1. The V gene's germline CDR1 is SQVTM and CDR2 ANQGSEA. V dropped 4 bases and J dropped 4; count of bases not matched to a gene: 9. This CDR3 comprises 14 residues. Written as DNA, the CDR3 is TGCAGCGTTGGTCGACAGGGTGGAACCACTGAAGCTTTCTTT. It codes for CSVGRQGGTTEAFF.

V and J are TRBV6-5 and TRBJ1-5; a weak D match, TRBD1 (5 bases). The V end was cut by 4 bases, the J end by 6 bases, with 10 bases between. From germline, CDR1 is MNHEY and CDR2 SVGAGI. CDR3 length: 13 amino acids. CDR3 region: CASSWQGGQPQHF. CDR3 nucleotides: TGTGCCAGCAGTTGGCAGGGTGGTCAGCCCCAGCATTTT.

The genes are TRBV6-1 and TRBJ1-5, with 11 bases identical to TRBD1. The CDR3 runs 16 residues. The germline CDR1 and CDR2 sequences are MNHNS and SASEGT. V shed 4 bases and J 3 bases; nucleotides not matched to a gene: 5. In DNA form, the CDR3 reads TGTGCCAGCAGTGGAGGGACAGGGGGTTTCAATCAGCCCCAGCATTTT. This gives the protein CASSGGTGGFNQPQHF.

This chain uses TRBV19 with TRBJ2-5, with D maybe TRBD2 (5 bases). From germline, CDR1 is LNHDA and CDR2 SQIVND (reference sequence). Trimming stripped 5 bases from V and 5 bases from J, with 21 bases between. This CDR3 is built from 16 residues. CDR3 nucleotide sequence: TGTGCCAGTAGTTCATTGGGTTCGGGGATTGTGGAGACCCAGTACTTC. Amino acids: CASSSLGSGIVETQYF.

The CDR3 protein is CASSFPHRDRAYEQYF. In DNA, the CDR3 is TGTGCCAGCAGCTTCCCACACCGGGACAGGGCATACGAGCAGTACTTC. This chain links TRBV7-6 with TRBJ2-7, with TRBD1 matching over 9 bases. CDR1 is SGHVS, CDR2 FNYEAQ, per germline. Trimming cost V 3 bases and J 4 bases; bases outside gene matches: 10. This CDR3 contains 16 residues. Supplemented by reference TRBV7-6 and TRBJ2-7, the full variable domain reads GAGVSQSPRYKVTKRGQDVALRCDPISGHVSLYWYRQALGQGPEFLTYFNYEAQQDKSGLPNDRFSAERPEGSISTLTIQRTEQRDSAMYRCASSFPHRDRAYEQYFGPGTRLTVT.

V usage is TRBV13 and J usage is TRBJ2-1; 9 bases are a match to TRBD2. From germline, CDR1 is PRHDT and CDR2 FYEKMQ (reference sequence). V shed 1 base and J 3 bases; nucleotides not matched to a gene: 4. CDR3 length: 16 amino acids. In nucleotides, the CDR3 is TGTGCCAGCAGCTTAGTCGAGACTAGCGGCTACAATGAGCAGTTCTTC. Its protein is CASSLVETSGYNEQFF.

This chain connects TRBV10-3 to TRBJ2-1; D is uncertain. Germline CDR1 reads ENHRY; CDR2 reads SYGVKD. The CDR3 consists of 14 residues. V shed 11 bases and J shed 1 base, with 15 bases lying between them. CDR3 nucleotide sequence: TGTGCCGCGGATCGTGGCGGATCCTACAATGAGCAGTTCTTC. The encoded protein is CAADRGGSYNEQFF.

The chain carries TRBV28 and TRBJ1-3; D is unresolved. Looked up from germline, CDR1 is MDHEN and CDR2 is SYDVKM. Trimming took 6 bases from V and 1 from J, leaving 22 bases between them. This CDR3 comprises 18 residues. The CDR3 protein is CASSPEGQGLRSGNTIYF. DNA of the CDR3: TGTGCCAGCAGCCCTGAGGGTCAAGGTCTTAGGTCTGGAAACACCATATATTTT.

This chain links TRBV14 with TRBJ2-3; D is perhaps TRBD2 (6 bases). Looked up from germline, CDR1 is SGHDN and CDR2 is FVKESK. This CDR3 comprises 17 residues. V shed 0 bases and J shed 0 bases, with 13 bases lying between them. CDR3 amino acids: CASSQDPAGISTDTQYF. The CDR3 region has the DNA TGTGCCAGCAGCCAAGATCCGGCGGGGATTAGCACAGATACGCAGTATTTT.

The V and J genes are TRBV25-1 and TRBJ2-7; TRBD2 aligns across 11 bases. Trimming removed 6 bases from V and 6 bases from J; junction bases left unmatched: 7. Germline V lookup: CDR1 MGHDK, CDR2 SYGVNS. This CDR3 has 14 amino acids. CDR3 loop: CASRATSGSSEQYF. CDR3 nucleotide sequence: TGTGCCAGCAGGGCTACTAGCGGGAGCTCCGAGCAGTACTTC.

This sequence joins TRBV28 and TRBJ1-4; the D is unclear. The CDR3 length is 15 residues. Germline values: CDR1 MDHEN, CDR2 SYDVKM. The V end lost 5 bases, the J end lost 1 base, and 11 bases lay between the germline ends. CDR3: CASSARLGTNEKLFF. The CDR3 region has the DNA TGTGCCAGCAGTGCCCGTCTAGGAACTAATGAAAAACTGTTTTTT.

CDR3 residues: CASSMEGAGEQFF. Here the CDR3 DNA reads TGTGCCAGTAGTATGGAGGGGGCTGGTGAGCAGTTCTTC. This chain uses TRBV19 with TRBJ2-1; weak D call: TRBD1 (7 bases). V was clipped by 3 bases and J by 9 bases, with 12 bases between them. Germline V gene lookup returns CDR1 LNHDA and CDR2 SQIVND (reference sequence). The CDR3 consists of 13 residues.